This is a list of T cell receptor beta chains from one sample in a study of shared clonotypes between healthy human individuals. Produced via immunoSEQ multiplex PCR; TCRdb's table is partial and in-frame only. The sample includes roughly 2.1 million clones, 85% to 95% of them seen just once. What was sequenced was naive CD8+ T cells from PBMCs. These receptors were obtained from a young man in good health. Some clones in this sample may be carry-over from other donors' samples. The CDR3 runs from the conserved cysteine through the conserved F or W. The order of the fields is CDR3 DNA, CDR3 protein, D gene, V gene, J gene, clone size. D genes are given only for firm matches. Some rows mark clone size as missing; the rest say once, few, many or name a class of expanded clone.

cdr3_nt: TGTGCCAGCAGCTTAGCGTCGGGTGGCACCGGGGAGCTGTTTTTT
cdr3_aa: CASSLASGGTGELFF
d_call: -
v_call: TRBV7-8
j_call: TRBJ2-2
clone_size: -

cdr3_nt: TGTGCCAGCACTAATTTGGGGGTTGAAGATACGCAGTATTTT
cdr3_aa: CASTNLGVEDTQYF
d_call: -
v_call: TRBV27
j_call: TRBJ2-3
clone_size: -

cdr3_nt: TGTGCCTGGAGTGTCCTCCCAAAAGGAGGCTACACCTTC
cdr3_aa: CAWSVLPKGGYTF
d_call: -
v_call: TRBV30
j_call: TRBJ1-2
clone_size: -

cdr3_nt: TGTGCCAGTAGTATTATGACTCCCGGGACCGGGGAGCTGTTTTTT
cdr3_aa: CASSIMTPGTGELFF
d_call: -
v_call: TRBV19
j_call: TRBJ2-2
clone_size: -

cdr3_nt: TGTGCCAGCAGTTACGAACTGGGAAGCTACGAGCAGTACTTC
cdr3_aa: CASSYELGSYEQYF
d_call: -
v_call: TRBV6-5
j_call: TRBJ2-7
clone_size: -

cdr3_nt: TGTGCCAGCAGTGACTCGAGGTTTGCGGGAGCTTCCGGGGGCTCCTACAATGAGCAGTTCTTC
cdr3_aa: CASSDSRFAGASGGSYNEQFF
d_call: TRBD2
v_call: TRBV6-4
j_call: TRBJ2-1
clone_size: -

cdr3_nt: TGTGCCAGCAGCCCATTGGGACTAGCGGGAGGGAATGAGCAGTTCTTC
cdr3_aa: CASSPLGLAGGNEQFF
d_call: TRBD2
v_call: TRBV9
j_call: TRBJ2-1
clone_size: -

cdr3_nt: TGCGCCAGCGCGGGAGATACGCAGTATTTT
cdr3_aa: CASAGDTQYF
d_call: -
v_call: TRBV5-1
j_call: TRBJ2-3
clone_size: -

cdr3_nt: TGTGCCAGCTGGGGGGCCACTGAAGCTTTCTTT
cdr3_aa: CASWGATEAFF
d_call: -
v_call: TRBV6-6
j_call: TRBJ1-1
clone_size: -

cdr3_nt: TGTGCCAGCAGCCTAACACGGGGAGGGTCCTACGAGCAGTACTTC
cdr3_aa: CASSLTRGGSYEQYF
d_call: TRBD2
v_call: TRBV6-5
j_call: TRBJ2-7
clone_size: -

cdr3_nt: TGTGCCAGCAGCTCCCCGGGACAGGGCATTAATGAGCAGTTCTTC
cdr3_aa: CASSSPGQGINEQFF
d_call: TRBD1
v_call: TRBV7-3
j_call: TRBJ2-1
clone_size: -

cdr3_nt: TGTGCCAGCAGTGACGGGACAGGGATGGGGACCCAGTACTTC
cdr3_aa: CASSDGTGMGTQYF
d_call: TRBD1
v_call: TRBV6-5
j_call: TRBJ2-5
clone_size: once

cdr3_nt: TGCAGCGTCACGAAACCGGTTGAAGCTTTCTTT
cdr3_aa: CSVTKPVEAFF
d_call: -
v_call: TRBV29-1
j_call: TRBJ1-1
clone_size: -

cdr3_nt: TGTGCCAGCAGCTTGGAGCAGGGCGGGGAGCTGTTTTTT
cdr3_aa: CASSLEQGGELFF
d_call: -
v_call: TRBV5-6
j_call: TRBJ2-2
clone_size: -

cdr3_nt: TGTGCCAGCAGGGTCGGGGTGAGGTCTTACGAGCAGTACTTC
cdr3_aa: CASRVGVRSYEQYF
d_call: -
v_call: TRBV6-1
j_call: TRBJ2-7
clone_size: -

cdr3_nt: TGTGCCAGTAGTGCGACAGGGGGCGAGCAGTACTTC
cdr3_aa: CASSATGGEQYF
d_call: TRBD1
v_call: TRBV19
j_call: TRBJ2-7
clone_size: -

cdr3_nt: TGTGCCAGCAGTCTCTGGGGGGGACTAGCAGAAGAGACCCAGTACTTC
cdr3_aa: CASSLWGGLAEETQYF
d_call: TRBD2
v_call: TRBV27
j_call: TRBJ2-5
clone_size: -

cdr3_nt: TGTGCCAGCAGAGGGGACAGCAACCAAGAGACCCAGTACTTC
cdr3_aa: CASRGDSNQETQYF
d_call: TRBD1
v_call: TRBV5-5
j_call: TRBJ2-5
clone_size: -

cdr3_nt: TGTGCCAGCAGCTTTGGCGAAGCTAACTATGGCTACACCTTC
cdr3_aa: CASSFGEANYGYTF
d_call: -
v_call: TRBV7-9
j_call: TRBJ1-2
clone_size: -

cdr3_nt: TGCGCCAGCAGCTACGCCGGGACGGCCACAGATACGCAGTATTTT
cdr3_aa: CASSYAGTATDTQYF
d_call: -
v_call: TRBV5-1
j_call: TRBJ2-3
clone_size: -

cdr3_nt: TGCGCCAGCAGCTCCGGAAATAGTGGACTAGCGGGAGGGAAATGGAATGAGCAGTTCTTC
cdr3_aa: CASSSGNSGLAGGKWNEQFF
d_call: TRBD2
v_call: TRBV5-1
j_call: TRBJ2-1
clone_size: -

cdr3_nt: TGCGCCAGCAGCTTGGATCGACAGGGGGCGCTCACCGGGGAGCTGTTTTTT
cdr3_aa: CASSLDRQGALTGELFF
d_call: TRBD1
v_call: TRBV5-1
j_call: TRBJ2-2
clone_size: -

cdr3_nt: TGTGCCACCAGCAGTTCAGGGACAGATACGCAGTATTTT
cdr3_aa: CATSSSGTDTQYF
d_call: -
v_call: TRBV15
j_call: TRBJ2-3
clone_size: -

cdr3_nt: TGTGCCAGTAGTATTGGCGGTTCCTACGAGCAGTACTTC
cdr3_aa: CASSIGGSYEQYF
d_call: -
v_call: TRBV19
j_call: TRBJ2-7
clone_size: -

cdr3_nt: TGTGCCAGCTCACCATTGGGAAGCTCCTACGAGCAGTACTTC
cdr3_aa: CASSPLGSSYEQYF
d_call: -
v_call: TRBV18
j_call: TRBJ2-7
clone_size: once

cdr3_nt: TGTGCCAGCAGCTTATTGGGGCTACGTGACGACAATGAGCAGTTCTTC
cdr3_aa: CASSLLGLRDDNEQFF
d_call: -
v_call: TRBV5-6
j_call: TRBJ2-1
clone_size: -

cdr3_nt: TGTGCCAGCAGTTTACCCGGGAGCTACGAGCAGTACTTC
cdr3_aa: CASSLPGSYEQYF
d_call: -
v_call: TRBV28
j_call: TRBJ2-7
clone_size: -

cdr3_nt: TGTGCCAGTAGTAAAGTGCCGGGACGTTCGAACACTGAAGCTTTCTTT
cdr3_aa: CASSKVPGRSNTEAFF
d_call: -
v_call: TRBV19
j_call: TRBJ1-1
clone_size: -

cdr3_nt: TGTGCCAGCAGCGCCGGTAGCGGGATCGACTACGAGCAGTACTTC
cdr3_aa: CASSAGSGIDYEQYF
d_call: TRBD2
v_call: TRBV9
j_call: TRBJ2-7
clone_size: -

cdr3_nt: TGTGCCAGCAGTTTTAGAGGGGTATACGAGCAGTACTTC
cdr3_aa: CASSFRGVYEQYF
d_call: -
v_call: TRBV27
j_call: TRBJ2-7
clone_size: -

cdr3_nt: TGTGCCAGCAGCTCCCCTGTTAGCTCTAGCACAGATACGCAGTATTTT
cdr3_aa: CASSSPVSSSTDTQYF
d_call: -
v_call: TRBV7-2
j_call: TRBJ2-3
clone_size: -

cdr3_nt: TGTGCCAGCAGCCGGACAGGGGGCAGGGAGACCCAGTACTTC
cdr3_aa: CASSRTGGRETQYF
d_call: TRBD1
v_call: TRBV7-8
j_call: TRBJ2-5
clone_size: -

cdr3_nt: TGTGCCAGCAGTCCACGAGGGCTAGGGGCGGGATACCAAGAGACCCAGTACTTC
cdr3_aa: CASSPRGLGAGYQETQYF
d_call: -
v_call: TRBV2
j_call: TRBJ2-5
clone_size: -

cdr3_nt: TGTGCCAGCAGGTCAGGGCGCACAGATACGCAGTATTTT
cdr3_aa: CASRSGRTDTQYF
d_call: -
v_call: TRBV27
j_call: TRBJ2-3
clone_size: -

cdr3_nt: TGCAGCGTTGATCTCCCGGAACAGGGGTTTAACACCGGGGAGCTGTTTTTT
cdr3_aa: CSVDLPEQGFNTGELFF
d_call: TRBD1
v_call: TRBV29-1
j_call: TRBJ2-2
clone_size: -

cdr3_nt: TGTGCCAGCAGCTTCACAGAGGGCAATCAGCCCCAGCATTTT
cdr3_aa: CASSFTEGNQPQHF
d_call: -
v_call: TRBV11-2
j_call: TRBJ1-5
clone_size: -

cdr3_nt: TGTGCAAGTCGCTCCATTGACAGACTACCCTATGGCAATCAGCCCCAGCATTTT
cdr3_aa: CASRSIDRLPYGNQPQHF
d_call: -
v_call: TRBV12-2
j_call: TRBJ1-5
clone_size: -

cdr3_nt: TGTGCCAGCAGCTTGGGCAGTTATGAGCAGTTCTTC
cdr3_aa: CASSLGSYEQFF
d_call: -
v_call: TRBV7-9
j_call: TRBJ2-1
clone_size: -

cdr3_nt: TGTGCCAGCAGTGAATTTGGGACAGGGTCTCAGCCCCAGCATTTT
cdr3_aa: CASSEFGTGSQPQHF
d_call: TRBD1
v_call: TRBV6-1
j_call: TRBJ1-5
clone_size: -

cdr3_nt: TGTGCCAGCAGCTTTGCGGGGGAGGGAATTGGCTACACCTTC
cdr3_aa: CASSFAGEGIGYTF
d_call: -
v_call: TRBV13
j_call: TRBJ1-2
clone_size: -

cdr3_nt: TGTGCCAGCAGCTGGGACACCGGCGGGGAGCAGTACTTC
cdr3_aa: CASSWDTGGEQYF
d_call: -
v_call: TRBV7-3
j_call: TRBJ2-7
clone_size: -

cdr3_nt: TGTGCCAGCAGCTTACTAGCGGGAAAAACCCCCAATGAGCAGTTCTTC
cdr3_aa: CASSLLAGKTPNEQFF
d_call: TRBD2
v_call: TRBV7-9
j_call: TRBJ2-1
clone_size: -

cdr3_nt: TGTGCCAGCAGCGAGAGGGGCACCGCCTACGAGCAGTACTTC
cdr3_aa: CASSERGTAYEQYF
d_call: -
v_call: TRBV11-2
j_call: TRBJ2-7
clone_size: once

cdr3_nt: TGTGCCAGCAGCGTAGGGCTAGCGGGAGTCAGCGAGCAGTACTTC
cdr3_aa: CASSVGLAGVSEQYF
d_call: TRBD2
v_call: TRBV9
j_call: TRBJ2-7
clone_size: -

cdr3_nt: TGTGCCAGGTTACGGCAAGGACTTGAGCAGTTCTTC
cdr3_aa: CARLRQGLEQFF
d_call: -
v_call: TRBV6-1
j_call: TRBJ2-1
clone_size: -

cdr3_nt: TGTGCCAGTAGTCCCCGGGACAGCACCTACGAGCAGTACTTC
cdr3_aa: CASSPRDSTYEQYF
d_call: TRBD1
v_call: TRBV19
j_call: TRBJ2-7
clone_size: -

cdr3_nt: TGCGCCAGCAGCTTGTTTATCGGGAGTACCTACAATGAGCAGTTCTTC
cdr3_aa: CASSLFIGSTYNEQFF
d_call: -
v_call: TRBV5-1
j_call: TRBJ2-1
clone_size: -

cdr3_nt: TGTGCCAGCAGTGAAGCTTTAGGGGGAGAGGAAGGGGCAGAAGAGACCCAGTACTTC
cdr3_aa: CASSEALGGEEGAEETQYF
d_call: -
v_call: TRBV2
j_call: TRBJ2-5
clone_size: -

cdr3_nt: TGTGCCAGCAGTCCCGGGACTAGCGGAGCATGGGGCACAGATACGCAGTATTTT
cdr3_aa: CASSPGTSGAWGTDTQYF
d_call: TRBD2
v_call: TRBV7-3
j_call: TRBJ2-3
clone_size: once

cdr3_nt: TGTGCCAGCAGTCTCACCGGGACAGGGGGTTCTCTTGCGTACTTC
cdr3_aa: CASSLTGTGGSLAYF
d_call: TRBD1
v_call: TRBV28
j_call: TRBJ2-7
clone_size: once

cdr3_nt: TGTGCCAGCAGCGCCGTGGACGGGGCCCAAGAGACCCAGTACTTC
cdr3_aa: CASSAVDGAQETQYF
d_call: -
v_call: TRBV9
j_call: TRBJ2-5
clone_size: -

cdr3_nt: TGTGCCGGGACAGTGGGGAATCAGCCCCAGCATTTT
cdr3_aa: CAGTVGNQPQHF
d_call: TRBD1
v_call: TRBV28
j_call: TRBJ1-5
clone_size: few

cdr3_nt: TGTGCCAGCAGTCAATACGCAAAGCAGGGAGGGAATGAGCAGTTCTTC
cdr3_aa: CASSQYAKQGGNEQFF
d_call: TRBD2
v_call: TRBV28
j_call: TRBJ2-1
clone_size: -